This T cell receptor beta chain was recovered during a study of regulatory T cells in long-lasting Graves disease. Study observations and caveats: Persistent disease was associated with favored TRBV28 usage and with favored use of TRBJ1-2 and TRBJ2-5.

Arm-PCR with iRepertoire HTBI primers amplified the CDR3 regions for these TCR beta libraries. TCRdb ran MiXCR on the multiplex PCR reads and lists one entry per CDR3 protein. This sample has approximately 690,000 distinct CDR3 sequences, with about 32% found just once. With regard to this clonotype: The antigen is unknown.

The sample's time point: persistent/refractory GD, antithyroid drugs over 5 years with positive TRAb. Extracted RNA from PBMCs served as the source of the TCR library. CDR1 is SGDLS and CDR2 is YYNGEE in the germline V gene. There are 17 residues in the CDR3. Germline trimming cut 0 bases from V and 0 bases from J; bases unmatched to any gene: 5. The clonotype originates from a female donor with Graves disease. The chain links TRBV9 to TRBJ2-1; TRBD2 aligns across 8 bases. This specimen consisted of peripheral blood mononuclear cells (PBMCs), obtained when the disease was refractory, from a patient treated with antithyroid drugs. CDR3 amino acids: CASSVAASGSSYNEQFF. DNA of the CDR3: TGTGCCAGCAGCGTAGCTGCCAGCGGGAGCTCCTACAATGAGCAGTTCTTC.